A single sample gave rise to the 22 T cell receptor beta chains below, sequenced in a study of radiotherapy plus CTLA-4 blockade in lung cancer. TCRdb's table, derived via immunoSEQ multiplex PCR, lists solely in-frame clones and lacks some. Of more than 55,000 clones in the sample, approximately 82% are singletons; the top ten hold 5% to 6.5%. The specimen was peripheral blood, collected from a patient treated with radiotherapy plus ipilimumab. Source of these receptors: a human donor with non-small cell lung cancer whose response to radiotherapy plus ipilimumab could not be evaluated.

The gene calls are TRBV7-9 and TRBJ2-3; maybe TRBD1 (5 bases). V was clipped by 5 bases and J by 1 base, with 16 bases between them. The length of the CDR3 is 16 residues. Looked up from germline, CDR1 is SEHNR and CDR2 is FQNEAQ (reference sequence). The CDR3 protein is CASSIPLAGRTDTQYF. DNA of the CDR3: TGTGCCAGCAGCATACCACTCGCAGGGCGCACAGATACGCAGTATTTT.

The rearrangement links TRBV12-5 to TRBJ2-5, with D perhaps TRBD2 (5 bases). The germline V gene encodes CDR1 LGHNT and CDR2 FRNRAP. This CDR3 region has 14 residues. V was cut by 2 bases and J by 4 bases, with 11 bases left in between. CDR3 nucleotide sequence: TGTGCTAGTGGTTTGTTCCCAGCGGCAGAGACCCAGTACTTC. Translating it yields CASGLFPAAETQYF. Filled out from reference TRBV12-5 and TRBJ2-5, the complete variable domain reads DARVTQTPRHKVTEMGQEVTMRCQPILGHNTVFWYRQTMMQGLELLAYFRNRAPLDDSGMPKDRFSAEMPDATLATLKIQPSEPRDSAVYFCASGLFPAAETQYFGPGTRLLVL.

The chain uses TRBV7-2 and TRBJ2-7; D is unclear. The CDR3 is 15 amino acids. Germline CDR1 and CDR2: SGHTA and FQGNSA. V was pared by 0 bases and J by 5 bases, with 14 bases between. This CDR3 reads CASSLAHRSTDEQYF. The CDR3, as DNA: TGTGCCAGCAGCTTAGCTCACCGCAGTACAGACGAGCAGTACTTC.

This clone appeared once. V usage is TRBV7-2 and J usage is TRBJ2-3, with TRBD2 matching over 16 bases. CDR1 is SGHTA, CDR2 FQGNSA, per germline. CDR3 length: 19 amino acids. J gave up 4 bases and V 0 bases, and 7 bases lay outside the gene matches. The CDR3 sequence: CASSLAATGTSGRADTQYF. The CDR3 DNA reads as TGTGCCAGCAGCTTAGCAGCGACCGGGACTAGCGGGAGGGCAGATACGCAGTATTTT.

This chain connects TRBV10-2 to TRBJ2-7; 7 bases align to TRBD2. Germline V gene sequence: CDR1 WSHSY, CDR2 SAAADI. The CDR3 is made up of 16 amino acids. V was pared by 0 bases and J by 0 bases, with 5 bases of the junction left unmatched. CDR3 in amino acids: CASSESGRGNSYEQYF. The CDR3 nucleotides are TGCGCCAGCAGTGAGTCAGGGCGGGGGAACTCCTACGAGCAGTACTTC.

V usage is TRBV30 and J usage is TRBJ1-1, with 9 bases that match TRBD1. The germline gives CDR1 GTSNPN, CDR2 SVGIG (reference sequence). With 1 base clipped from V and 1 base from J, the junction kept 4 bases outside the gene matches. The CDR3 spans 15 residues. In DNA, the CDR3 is TGTGCCTGGAGTGCCATGGACAGGGGGAACACTGAAGCTTTCTTT. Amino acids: CAWSAMDRGNTEAFF.

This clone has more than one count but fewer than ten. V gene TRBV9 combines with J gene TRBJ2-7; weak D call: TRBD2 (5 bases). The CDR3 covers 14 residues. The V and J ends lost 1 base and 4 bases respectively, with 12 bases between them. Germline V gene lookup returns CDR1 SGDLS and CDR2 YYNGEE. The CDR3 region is CASSVSGWIYEQYF. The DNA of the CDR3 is TGTGCCAGCAGCGTATCGGGGTGGATTTACGAGCAGTACTTC.

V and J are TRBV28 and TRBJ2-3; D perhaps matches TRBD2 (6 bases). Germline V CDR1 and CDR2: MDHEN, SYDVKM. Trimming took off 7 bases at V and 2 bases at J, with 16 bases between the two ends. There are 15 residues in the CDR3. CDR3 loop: CASMGGDVSTDTQYF. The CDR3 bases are TGTGCCAGCATGGGCGGGGATGTATCCACAGATACGCAGTATTTT. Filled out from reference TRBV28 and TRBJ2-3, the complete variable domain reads DVKVTQSSRYLVKRTGEKVFLECVQDMDHENMFWYRQDPGLGLRLIYFSYDVKMKEKGDIPEGYSVSREKKERFSLILESASTNQTSMYLCASMGGDVSTDTQYFGPGTRLTVL.

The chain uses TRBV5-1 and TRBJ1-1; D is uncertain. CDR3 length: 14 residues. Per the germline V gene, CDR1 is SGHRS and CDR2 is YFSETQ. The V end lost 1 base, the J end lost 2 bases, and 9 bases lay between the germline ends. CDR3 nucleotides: TGCGCCAGCAGCTTGAACATACAAAACACTGAAGCTTTCTTT. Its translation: CASSLNIQNTEAFF. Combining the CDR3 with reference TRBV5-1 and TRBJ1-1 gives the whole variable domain KAGVTQTPRYLIKTRGQQVTLSCSPISGHRSVSWYQQTPGQGLQFLFEYFSETQRNKGNFPGRFSGRQFSNSRSEMNVSTLELGDSALYLCASSLNIQNTEAFFGQGTRLTVV.

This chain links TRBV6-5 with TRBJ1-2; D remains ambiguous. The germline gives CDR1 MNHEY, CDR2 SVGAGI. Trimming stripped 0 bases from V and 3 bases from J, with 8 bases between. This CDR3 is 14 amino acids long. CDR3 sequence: CASSYSTGDYGYTF. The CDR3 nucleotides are TGTGCCAGCAGTTACTCGACCGGGGACTATGGCTACACCTTC.

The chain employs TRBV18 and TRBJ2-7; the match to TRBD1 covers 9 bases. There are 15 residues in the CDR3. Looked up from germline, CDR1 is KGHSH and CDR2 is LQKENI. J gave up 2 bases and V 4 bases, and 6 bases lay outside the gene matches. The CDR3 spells CASSHRGQTTYEQYF. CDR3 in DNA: TGTGCCAGCTCACACAGGGGGCAGACTACCTACGAGCAGTACTTC.

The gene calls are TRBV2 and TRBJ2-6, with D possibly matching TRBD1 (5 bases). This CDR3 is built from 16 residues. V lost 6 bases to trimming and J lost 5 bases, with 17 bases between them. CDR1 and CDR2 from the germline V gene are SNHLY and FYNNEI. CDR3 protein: CASSWAGRSRANVLTF. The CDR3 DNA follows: TGTGCCAGCAGCTGGGCAGGGCGGTCCAGGGCCAACGTCCTGACTTTC.

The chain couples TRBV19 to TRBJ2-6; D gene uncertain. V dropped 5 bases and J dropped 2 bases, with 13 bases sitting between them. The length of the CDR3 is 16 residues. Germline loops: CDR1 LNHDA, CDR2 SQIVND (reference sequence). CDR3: CASSSHRSTGANVLTF. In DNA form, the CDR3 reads TGTGCCAGTAGTTCGCATCGGAGTACTGGGGCCAACGTCCTGACTTTC.

In nucleotides, the CDR3 is TGTGCCAGCTCACCATTTAACAGAGCCTACGAGCAGTACTTC. This codes for CASSPFNRAYEQYF. The chain has TRBV18 and TRBJ2-7; no clear D gene. The CDR3 extends over 14 amino acids. V lost 2 bases to trimming and J lost 2 bases, with 10 bases between them. Germline values: CDR1 KGHSH, CDR2 LQKENI.

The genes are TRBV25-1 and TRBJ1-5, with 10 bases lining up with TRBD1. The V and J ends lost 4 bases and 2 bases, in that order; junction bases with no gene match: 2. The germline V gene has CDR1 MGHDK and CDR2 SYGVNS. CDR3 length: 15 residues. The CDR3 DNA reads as TGTGCCAGCAGTGCCGGGACAGGGGGCAATCAGCCCCAGCATTTT. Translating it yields CASSAGTGGNQPQHF.

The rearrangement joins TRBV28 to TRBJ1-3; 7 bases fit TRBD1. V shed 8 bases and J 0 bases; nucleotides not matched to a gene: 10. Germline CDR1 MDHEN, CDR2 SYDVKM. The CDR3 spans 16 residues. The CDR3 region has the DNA TGTGCCAGCCCCTGCGAGGGGGCCGTCTCTGGAAACACCATATATTTT. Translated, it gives CASPCEGAVSGNTIYF.

CDR3 DNA: TGTGCCAGCAGTTTTCGACTAGCGGGTTACAATGAGCAGTTCTTC. Translated: CASSFRLAGYNEQFF. V is TRBV28 and J is TRBJ2-1; 10 bases line up with TRBD2. V lost 3 bases, J lost 4 bases, and 3 bases stayed unmatched. This CDR3 comprises 15 residues. Germline V gene lookup returns CDR1 MDHEN and CDR2 SYDVKM.

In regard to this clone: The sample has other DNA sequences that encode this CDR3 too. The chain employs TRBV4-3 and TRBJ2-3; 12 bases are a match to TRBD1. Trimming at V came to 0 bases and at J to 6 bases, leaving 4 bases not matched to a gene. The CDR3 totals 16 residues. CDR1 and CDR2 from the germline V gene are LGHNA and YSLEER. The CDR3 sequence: CASSQDPGQGADTQYF. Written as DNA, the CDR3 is TGCGCCAGCAGCCAAGACCCGGGACAGGGGGCGGATACGCAGTATTTT.

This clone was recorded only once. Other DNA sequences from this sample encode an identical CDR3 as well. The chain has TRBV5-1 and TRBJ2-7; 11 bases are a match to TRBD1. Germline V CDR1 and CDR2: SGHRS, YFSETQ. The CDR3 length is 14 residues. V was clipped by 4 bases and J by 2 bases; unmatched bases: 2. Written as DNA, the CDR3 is TGCGCCAGCAGCCTGGGACAGGGGGCCTACGAGCAGTACTTC. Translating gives CASSLGQGAYEQYF. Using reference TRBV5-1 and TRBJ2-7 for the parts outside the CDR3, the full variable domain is KAGVTQTPRYLIKTRGQQVTLSCSPISGHRSVSWYQQTPGQGLQFLFEYFSETQRNKGNFPGRFSGRQFSNSRSEMNVSTLELGDSALYLCASSLGQGAYEQYFGPGTRLTVT.

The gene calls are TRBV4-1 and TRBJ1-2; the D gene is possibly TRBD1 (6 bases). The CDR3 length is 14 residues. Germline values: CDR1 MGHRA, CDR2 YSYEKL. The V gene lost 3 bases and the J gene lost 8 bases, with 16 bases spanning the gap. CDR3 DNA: TGCGCCAGCAGCCACCCCGGGGGAGGGGGAGGCTACACCTTC. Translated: CASSHPGGGGGYTF.

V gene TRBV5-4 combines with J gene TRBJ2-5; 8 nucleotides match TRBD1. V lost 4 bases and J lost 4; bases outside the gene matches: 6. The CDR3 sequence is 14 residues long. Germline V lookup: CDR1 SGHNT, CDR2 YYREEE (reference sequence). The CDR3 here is CASSQGTGGETQYF. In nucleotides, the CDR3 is TGTGCCAGCAGCCAAGGGACAGGAGGAGAGACCCAGTACTTC.

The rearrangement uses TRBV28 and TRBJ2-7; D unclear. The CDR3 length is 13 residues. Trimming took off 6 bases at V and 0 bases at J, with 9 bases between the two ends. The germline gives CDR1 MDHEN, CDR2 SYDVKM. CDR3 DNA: TGTGCCAGCAGAGGAGACGGCTCCTACGAGCAGTACTTC. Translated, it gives CASRGDGSYEQYF.